What follows are 29 T cell receptor beta chains derived from one specimen sequenced in a study of control samples from healthy donors and cancer patients. Assay: immunoSEQ multiplex PCR; the TCRdb copy retains only in-frame clones and omits some. The sample consists of 110,000 or so clones, around 82% of them appearing once. Sequenced material: blood. Receptors originate from a woman between 45 and 65 years old in good health.

With regard to this clone: This sample includes further DNA sequences coding for the same CDR3. The chain is built from TRBV18 and TRBJ2-7; 10 bases fit TRBD2. Germline V gene lookup returns CDR1 KGHSH and CDR2 LQKENI. CDR3 length equals 16 residues. The junction had 3 bases not matched to a gene; V was cut back by 0 bases and J by 1 base. This CDR3 is CASSPPPSGGSYEQYF. CDR3 DNA: TGTGCCAGCTCACCACCCCCTAGCGGGGGTTCCTACGAGCAGTACTTC.

The genes are TRBV7-2 and TRBJ1-4; 7 bases are shared with TRBD1. With V trimmed by 5 bases and J by 5 bases, 8 bases remained unmatched. The CDR3 is made up of 15 amino acids. Germline lookup yields CDR1 SGHTA and CDR2 FQGNSA. The CDR3 DNA sequence: TGTGCCAGCAGCCACGGGGACAGACCAAATGAAAAACTGTTTTTT. Its protein is CASSHGDRPNEKLFF.

For this clone: At one end, the junction sequence differs from germline, possibly due to a read error. The chain joins TRBV19 to TRBJ2-3, with a weak D call TRBD2 (5 bases). Germline V gene sequence: CDR1 LNHDA, CDR2 SQIVND (reference sequence). CDR3 size: 15 residues. This chain's CDR3 is CASSIAAEPTHTQYF. The CDR3 DNA follows: TGTGCCAGTAGTATAGCAGCGGAGCCCACACATACGCAGTATTTT.

The CDR3 nucleotides are TGCAGCGTTAGACTAGCGGAACGAAGCACAGATACGCAGTATTTT. Translated, it gives CSVRLAERSTDTQYF. This chain joins TRBV29-1 and TRBJ2-3; 9 bases match TRBD2. This CDR3 is built from 15 residues. Germline trimming cut 5 bases from V and 0 bases from J; bases unmatched to any gene: 6. Looked up from germline, CDR1 is SQVTM and CDR2 is ANQGSEA.

CDR3 in DNA: TGTGCCAGCAGCTCGACAAGAGGAACCTACAATGAGCAGTTCTTC. This sequence encodes CASSSTRGTYNEQFF. This chain connects TRBV7-2 to TRBJ2-1; no firm D call. There are 15 residues in the CDR3. V lost 4 bases to trimming and J lost 2 bases, with 12 bases between them. Germline V lookup: CDR1 SGHTA, CDR2 FQGNSA.

The rearrangement links TRBV9 to TRBJ2-1, with D perhaps matching TRBD2 (7 bases). V was shortened by 0 bases and J by 5 bases, with 12 bases between the two germline ends. The CDR3 runs 15 residues. From germline, CDR1 is SGDLS and CDR2 YYNGEE. The CDR3 DNA sequence: TGTGCCAGCAGCGTAGAGGGGGGGACCAACAATGAGCAGTTCTTC. It translates to CASSVEGGTNNEQFF. Full variable domain (outside the CDR3, taken from reference TRBV9 and TRBJ2-1): DSGVTQTPKHLITATGQRVTLRCSPRSGDLSVYWYQQSLDQGLQFLIQYYNGEERAKGNILERFSAQQFPDLHSELNLSSLELGDSALYFCASSVEGGTNNEQFFGPGTRLTVL.

The chain is built from TRBV30 and TRBJ1-6; TRBD1 matches at 7 bases. The CDR3 contains 12 residues. Looked up from germline, CDR1 is GTSNPN and CDR2 is SVGIG (reference sequence). The V and J ends lost 8 bases and 10 bases, in that order; junction bases with no gene match: 8. The CDR3 nucleotides read TGTGCCGTAGGGGGCGTGGGGTCACCCCTCCACTTT. Its protein product is CAVGGVGSPLHF.

This clone was detected once. The J gene is TRBJ2-7, the V gene TRBV12-3 or TRBV12-4, with TRBD1 identical over 11 bases. V dropped 7 bases and J dropped 9; count of bases not matched to a gene: 8. There are 13 residues in the CDR3. CDR3 DNA sequence: TGTGCCAGCAAAGGGACAGGGGGAGATGTGCAGTACTTC. It codes for CASKGTGGDVQYF.

The J gene is TRBJ1-2, the V gene TRBV5-1; a weak D match, TRBD1 (5 bases). The CDR3 sequence is 14 residues long. Looked up from germline, CDR1 is SGHRS and CDR2 is YFSETQ. The V and J ends lost 4 bases and 6 bases respectively, with 16 bases between them. The chain's CDR3 is CASSLGLDTHGYTF. DNA for the CDR3: TGCGCCAGCAGCCTTGGGTTGGACACCCATGGCTACACCTTC.

The CDR3 DNA follows: TGTGCCAGCAGCTTGGCGGGAGAGGCCAATGAGCAGTTCTTC. Protein sequence: CASSLAGEANEQFF. The chain has TRBV7-9 and TRBJ2-1; 7 bases are shared with TRBD2. V lost 3 bases, J lost 6 bases, and 5 bases stayed unmatched. Germline V gives CDR1 SEHNR, CDR2 FQNEAQ (reference sequence). This CDR3 is 14 amino acids long.

This chain uses TRBV7-2 with TRBJ2-2, with unresolved D. This CDR3 comprises 16 residues. CDR1 is SGHTA, CDR2 FQGNSA, per germline. Trimming pared 2 bases from V and 0 bases from J, leaving 10 bases between. The CDR3 nucleotides read TGTGCCAGCAGCTTAATGCCCGCACCGAACACCGGGGAGCTGTTTTTT. Translated: CASSLMPAPNTGELFF.

This rearrangement joins TRBV27 to TRBJ2-7; D is unresolved. The CDR3 totals 18 residues. Looked up from germline, CDR1 is MNHEY and CDR2 is SMNVEV (reference sequence). Trimming took 0 bases from V and 5 from J, leaving 23 bases between them. In DNA form, the CDR3 reads TGTGCCAGCAGTTTATCAGGTATCGACGTCTTTCGGACCCACGAGCAGTACTTC. It is translated as CASSLSGIDVFRTHEQYF.

V gene TRBV4-2 combines with J gene TRBJ2-3; the D is unclear. With 0 bases removed from V and 1 base from J, the gap between germline ends came to 5 bases. The CDR3 extends over 14 amino acids. The germline V gene has CDR1 LGHNA and CDR2 YNFKEQ. CDR3 sequence (DNA): TGTGCCAGCAGCCAAGATCCGGGCACAGATACGCAGTATTTT. This translates into CASSQDPGTDTQYF.

Details on this clone: A much more abundant neighbour one base away suggests this may be a read error. Different DNA sequences within this sample yield the same CDR3. The chain carries TRBV15 and TRBJ1-1; D is unresolved. The CDR3 is 14 residues long. Germline V gene sequence: CDR1 LNHNV, CDR2 YYDKDF (reference sequence). The germline V and J ends were trimmed by 0 bases and 0 bases, with 5 bases remaining between them. The CDR3 nucleotides are TGTGCCACCAGCAGAGATCGAGTGAACACTGAAGCTTTCTTT. Translating it yields CATSRDRVNTEAFF.

V gene TRBV5-4 combines with J gene TRBJ2-7; tentatively, D is TRBD1 or TRBD2 (6 bases each). Germline V gene data show CDR1 as SGHNT and CDR2 as YYREEE (reference sequence). Trimming took 0 bases from V and 3 from J, leaving 10 bases between them. The length of the CDR3 is 14 residues. The CDR3 DNA reads as TGTGCCAGCAGCTTGGCCGGGGGCAACTACGAGCAGTACTTC. Encoded protein: CASSLAGGNYEQYF. The whole variable domain, remainder taken from reference TRBV5-4 and TRBJ2-7, is ETGVTQSPTHLIKTRGQQVTLRCSSQSGHNTVSWYQQALGQGPQFIFQYYREEENGRGNFPPRFSGLQFPNYSSELNVNALELDDSALYLCASSLAGGNYEQYFGPGTRLTVT.

The rearrangement links TRBV6-6 to TRBJ2-7; 9 positions agree with TRBD2. The germline gives CDR1 MNHNY, CDR2 SVGAGI (reference sequence). Trimming took 4 bases from V and 4 from J; bases not matched to a gene: 2. The CDR3 totals 13 residues. In DNA form, the CDR3 reads TGTGCCAGCAGTTTGACTAGCGGTTACGAGCAGTACTTC. Translation gives CASSLTSGYEQYF.

J is TRBJ2-7 and V is TRBV12-3 or TRBV12-4; 10 nucleotides match TRBD1. Unmatched junction bases numbered 5, after V lost 6 bases and J lost 6 bases. The CDR3 loop spans 13 amino acids. CDR3 loop: CASRLGQGSEQYF. CDR3 nucleotides: TGTGCCAGCAGGCTGGGACAGGGGAGCGAGCAGTACTTC.

This chain connects TRBV3-1 (or the pseudogene TRBV3-2) to TRBJ1-5, with a weak D call TRBD1 (5 bases). V lost 1 base to trimming and J lost 7 bases, with 8 bases between them. The germline V gene encodes CDR1 LGHDT and CDR2 YNNKEL (reference sequence). The CDR3 runs to 13 residues. The DNA of the CDR3 is TGTGCCAGCAGCCAAGCCAGGGAACAGCCCCAGCATTTT. Translated: CASSQAREQPQHF.

This clone appeared a few times. This sequence joins TRBV25-1 and TRBJ2-1; 8 positions agree with TRBD2. The J segment lost 0 bases and the V segment lost 1 base, leaving 5 bases of the junction unmatched. The CDR3 contains 17 residues. Germline-derived CDR1 and CDR2 are MGHDK and SYGVNS. The CDR3 sequence is CASSEFSGTSSYNEQFF. The CDR3, as DNA: TGTGCCAGCAGTGAATTTTCCGGGACTAGCTCCTACAATGAGCAGTTCTTC.

This clone was counted between two and nine times. This chain uses TRBV7-2 with TRBJ1-6, with no clear D. The CDR3 runs 14 residues. Germline assignment: CDR1 SGHTA and CDR2 FQGNSA. The V end lost 1 base, the J end lost 6 bases, and 7 bases lay between the germline ends. CDR3 sequence (DNA): TGTGCCAGCAGCTTAGTTGATAGTAATTCACCCCTCCACTTT. This encodes CASSLVDSNSPLHF. The entire variable domain, with the rest obtained from reference TRBV7-2 and TRBJ1-6, is as follows: GAGVSQSPSNKVTEKGKDVELRCDPISGHTALYWYRQSLGQGLEFLIYFQGNSAPDKSGLPSDRFSAERTGGSVSTLTIQRTQQEDSAVYLCASSLVDSNSPLHFGNGTRLTVT.

CDR3 sequence (DNA): TGTGCCAGTAGTACGGGGACTGGACAAGAGACCCAGTACTTC. Its protein product is CASSTGTGQETQYF. This chain joins TRBV19 and TRBJ2-5; D is possibly TRBD2 (6 bases). V was pared by 4 bases and J by 2 bases, with 11 bases between. CDR1 is LNHDA, CDR2 SQIVND, per germline (reference sequence). The CDR3 runs to 14 residues. The full variable domain, in which reference TRBV19 and TRBJ2-5 provide the parts outside the CDR3, is DGGITQSPKYLFRKEGQNVTLSCEQNLNHDAMYWYRQDPGQGLRLIYYSQIVNDFQKGDIAEGYSVSREKKESFPLTVTSAQKNPTAFYLCASSTGTGQETQYFGPGTRLLVL.

CDR3 residues: CASSLDGTRGSYNEQFF. The CDR3 DNA follows: TGTGCCAGCAGCTTAGACGGGACGAGGGGTTCCTACAATGAGCAGTTCTTC. The chain recombines TRBV11-3 with TRBJ2-1; D may match TRBD1 or TRBD2 (5 bases each). This CDR3 has 17 residues. Between the trimmed V and J ends, which lost 0 bases and 1 base, there was a span of 13 bases. Germline assignment: CDR1 SGHNT and CDR2 YENEEA. The full variable domain, in which reference TRBV11-3 and TRBJ2-1 provide the parts outside the CDR3, is EAGVVQSPRYKIIEKKQPVAFWCNPISGHNTLYWYLQNLGQGPELLIRYENEEAVDDSQLPKDRFSAERLKGVDSTLKIQPAELGDSAVYLCASSLDGTRGSYNEQFFGPGTRLTVL.

This chain joins TRBV18 and TRBJ1-3; TRBD1 is a possible D gene (6 bases). Trimming pared 2 bases from V and 0 bases from J, leaving 17 bases between. The CDR3 is 18 amino acids. Germline CDR1 reads KGHSH; CDR2 reads LQKENI. The CDR3 here is CASSPSSPGQHSGNTIYF. CDR3 nucleotides: TGTGCCAGCTCACCATCTTCCCCGGGACAACACTCTGGAAACACCATATATTTT.

The chain is built from TRBV11-2 and TRBJ2-3, with a weak D call TRBD1 (5 bases). Germline-derived CDR1 and CDR2 are SGHAT and FQNNGV. With 3 bases removed from V and 4 bases from J, the gap between germline ends came to 11 bases. The CDR3 loop spans 14 amino acids. CDR3 loop: CASSFLRVADTQYF. CDR3 DNA: TGTGCCAGCAGCTTCCTCAGGGTTGCAGATACGCAGTATTTT.

This chain links TRBV6-2 or TRBV6-3 with TRBJ2-2; 10 bases align to TRBD2. J gave up 4 bases and V 4 bases, and 9 bases lay outside the gene matches. The CDR3 sequence is 17 residues long. Germline assignment: CDR1 MNHEY and CDR2 SVGEGT. CDR3 bases: TGTGCCAGCAGTTTACCTAGCGGGGGTCGTATCACCGGGGAGCTGTTTTTT. It is translated as CASSLPSGGRITGELFF.

This clone was seen a few times. The V call is TRBV9, the J call TRBJ1-1; D uncertain. V gave up 0 bases and J gave up 1 base, with 7 bases separating them. The CDR3 spans 14 residues. Looked up from germline, CDR1 is SGDLS and CDR2 is YYNGEE. The CDR3 reads CASSVEIQNTEAFF. The CDR3 region has the DNA TGTGCCAGCAGCGTAGAGATCCAGAACACTGAAGCTTTCTTT.

This sequence joins TRBV24-1 and TRBJ2-2; TRBD1 might be the D (6 bases). This CDR3 spans 15 amino acids. CDR1 is KGHDR, CDR2 SFDVKD, per germline. The ends were cut back, 2 bases at V and 4 bases at J, with 10 bases in the middle. The CDR3: CATSDSGTSTGELFF. CDR3 sequence (DNA): TGTGCCACCAGTGATTCCGGGACATCCACCGGGGAGCTGTTTTTT.

The V and J genes are TRBV28 and TRBJ1-4; 7 nucleotides agree with TRBD1. Germline V gene sequence: CDR1 MDHEN, CDR2 SYDVKM. The CDR3 loop spans 15 amino acids. Unmatched junction bases numbered 5, after V lost 1 base and J lost 6 bases. The CDR3 sequence: CASSLSSGTDEKLFF. The CDR3 DNA sequence: TGTGCCAGCAGTTTATCATCCGGGACAGATGAAAAACTGTTTTTT.

The rearrangement uses TRBV14 and TRBJ2-6; D gene uncertain. Between the trimmed V and J ends, which lost 4 bases and 0 bases, there was a span of 13 bases. CDR1 and CDR2 from the germline V gene are SGHDN and FVKESK. This CDR3 comprises 17 residues. The chain's CDR3 is CASSPGVPISGANVLTF. DNA for the CDR3: TGTGCCAGCAGCCCTGGAGTGCCGATCTCTGGGGCCAACGTCCTGACTTTC.